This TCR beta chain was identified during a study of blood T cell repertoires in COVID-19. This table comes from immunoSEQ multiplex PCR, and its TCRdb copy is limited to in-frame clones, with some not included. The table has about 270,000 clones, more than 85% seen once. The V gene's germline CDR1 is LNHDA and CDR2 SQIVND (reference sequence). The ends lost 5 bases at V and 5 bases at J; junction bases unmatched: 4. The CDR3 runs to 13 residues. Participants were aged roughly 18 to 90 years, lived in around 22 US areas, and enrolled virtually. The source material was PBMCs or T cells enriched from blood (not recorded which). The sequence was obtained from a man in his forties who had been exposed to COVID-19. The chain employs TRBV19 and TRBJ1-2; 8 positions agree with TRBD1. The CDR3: CASSSGGGYGYTF. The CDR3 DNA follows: TGTGCCAGTAGTTCAGGGGGCGGGTATGGCTACACCTTC.